This T cell receptor beta chain was documented in a study of T-cell reconstitution after alpha-beta-depleted transplantation in children. The library targeted TCRbeta and was prepared with unique molecular identifiers. A single record per CDR3 protein comes from TCRdb applying MiXCR to the PCR reads. The sample holds some 490,000 distinct CDR3 sequences, 12% seen once. This clonotype turned up a few times. The germline CDR1 and CDR2 sequences are DFQATT and SNEGSKA (reference sequence). CDR3 length: 17 amino acids. V shed 4 bases and J 2 bases; nucleotides not matched to a gene: 9. The sequences come from PBMCs from the stem cell graft donor, collected from the stem cell graft. The rearrangement links TRBV20-1 to TRBJ2-3, with 13 bases lining up with TRBD2. This sequence originates from a human donor who donated a stem cell graft to a child with combined immunodeficiency. The CDR3 here is CSATRTSGGSFTDTQYF. The CDR3, as DNA: TGCAGTGCTACTCGGACTAGCGGGGGCTCTTTCACAGATACGCAGTATTTT.